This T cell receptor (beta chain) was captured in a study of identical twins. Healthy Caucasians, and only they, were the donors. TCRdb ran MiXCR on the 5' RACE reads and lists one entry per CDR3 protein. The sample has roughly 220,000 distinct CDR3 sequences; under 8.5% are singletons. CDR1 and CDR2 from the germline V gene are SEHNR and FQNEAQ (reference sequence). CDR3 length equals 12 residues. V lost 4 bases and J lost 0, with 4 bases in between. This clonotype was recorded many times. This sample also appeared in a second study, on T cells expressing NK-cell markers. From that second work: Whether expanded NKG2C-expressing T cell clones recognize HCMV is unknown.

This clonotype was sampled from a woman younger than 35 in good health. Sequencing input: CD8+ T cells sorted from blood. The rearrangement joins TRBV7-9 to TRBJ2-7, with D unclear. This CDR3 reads CASSSISYEQYF. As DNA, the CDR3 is TGTGCCAGCAGCTCTATCTCCTACGAGCAGTACTTC.